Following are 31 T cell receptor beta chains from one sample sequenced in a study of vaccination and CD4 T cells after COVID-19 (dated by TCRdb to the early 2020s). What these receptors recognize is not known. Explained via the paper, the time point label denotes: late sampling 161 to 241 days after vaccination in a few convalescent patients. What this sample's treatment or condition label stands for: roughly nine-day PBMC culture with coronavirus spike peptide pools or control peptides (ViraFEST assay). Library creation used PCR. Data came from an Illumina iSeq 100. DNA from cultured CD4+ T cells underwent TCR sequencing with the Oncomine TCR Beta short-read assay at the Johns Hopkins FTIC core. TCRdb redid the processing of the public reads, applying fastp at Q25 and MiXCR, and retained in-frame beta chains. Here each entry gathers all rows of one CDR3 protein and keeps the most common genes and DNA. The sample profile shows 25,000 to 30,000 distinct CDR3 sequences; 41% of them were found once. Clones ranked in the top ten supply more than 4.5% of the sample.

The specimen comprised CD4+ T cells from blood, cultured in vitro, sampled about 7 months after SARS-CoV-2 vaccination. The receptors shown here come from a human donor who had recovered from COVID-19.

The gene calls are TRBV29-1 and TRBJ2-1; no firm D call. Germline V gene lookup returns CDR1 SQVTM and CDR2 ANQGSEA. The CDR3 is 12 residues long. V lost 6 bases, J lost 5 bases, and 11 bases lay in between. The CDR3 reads CSVGWADNEQFF. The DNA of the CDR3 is TGCAGCGTGGGATGGGCGGACAATGAGCAGTTCTTC.

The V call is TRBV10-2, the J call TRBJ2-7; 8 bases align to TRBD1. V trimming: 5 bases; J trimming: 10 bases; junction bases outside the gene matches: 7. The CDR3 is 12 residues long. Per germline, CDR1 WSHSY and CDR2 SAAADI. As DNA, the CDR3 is TGCGCCAGCAGTCATAACAGGGGGACACAGTACTTC. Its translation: CASSHNRGTQYF.

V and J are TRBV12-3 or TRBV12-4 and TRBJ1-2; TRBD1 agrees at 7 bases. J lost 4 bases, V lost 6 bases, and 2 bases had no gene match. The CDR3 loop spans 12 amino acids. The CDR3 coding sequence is TGTGCCAGCAGCTCAGGGGGCTATGGCTACACCTTC. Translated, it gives CASSSGGYGYTF.

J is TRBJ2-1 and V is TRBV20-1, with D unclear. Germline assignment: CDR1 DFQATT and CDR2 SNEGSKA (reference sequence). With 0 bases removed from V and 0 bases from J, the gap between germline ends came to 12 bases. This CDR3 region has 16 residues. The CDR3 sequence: CSARDPGPSSYNEQFF. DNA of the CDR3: TGCAGTGCTAGAGATCCAGGACCCAGCTCCTACAATGAGCAGTTCTTC.

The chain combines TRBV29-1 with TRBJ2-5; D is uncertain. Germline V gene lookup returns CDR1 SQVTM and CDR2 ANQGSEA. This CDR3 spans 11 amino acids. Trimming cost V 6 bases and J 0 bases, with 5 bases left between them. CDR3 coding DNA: TGCAGCGTCGCGCACCAAGAGACCCAGTACTTC. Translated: CSVAHQETQYF.

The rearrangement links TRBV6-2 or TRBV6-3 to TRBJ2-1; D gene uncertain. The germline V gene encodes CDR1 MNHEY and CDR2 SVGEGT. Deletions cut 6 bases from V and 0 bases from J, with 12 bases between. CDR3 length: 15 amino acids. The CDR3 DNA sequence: TGTGCCAGCAGCGAGCAGGACGGCTCCTACAATGAGCAGTTCTTC. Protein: CASSEQDGSYNEQFF.

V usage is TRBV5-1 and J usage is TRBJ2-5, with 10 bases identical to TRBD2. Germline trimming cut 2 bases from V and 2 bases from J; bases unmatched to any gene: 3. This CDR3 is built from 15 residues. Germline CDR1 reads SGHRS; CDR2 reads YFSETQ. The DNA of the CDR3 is TGCGCCAGCAGCTTAAGCGGGAGGGGGCAAGAGACCCAGTACTTC. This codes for CASSLSGRGQETQYF.

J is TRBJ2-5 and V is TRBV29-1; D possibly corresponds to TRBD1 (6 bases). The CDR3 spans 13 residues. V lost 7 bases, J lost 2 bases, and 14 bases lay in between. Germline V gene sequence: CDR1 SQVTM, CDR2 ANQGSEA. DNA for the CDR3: TGCAGCGCCGCCCGGACAGAGCAAGAGACCCAGTACTTC. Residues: CSAARTEQETQYF.

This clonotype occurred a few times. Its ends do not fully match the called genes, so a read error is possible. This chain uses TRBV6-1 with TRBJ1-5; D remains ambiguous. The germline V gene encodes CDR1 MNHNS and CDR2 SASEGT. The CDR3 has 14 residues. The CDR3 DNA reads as TGTGCCAGCAGAGAAGTTGAGACAAATCAGCCCCAGCATTTT. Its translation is CASREVETNQPQHF.

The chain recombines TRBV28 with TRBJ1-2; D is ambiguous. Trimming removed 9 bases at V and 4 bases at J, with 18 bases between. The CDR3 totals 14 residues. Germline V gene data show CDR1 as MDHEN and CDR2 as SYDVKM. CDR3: CASLKGVSSYGYTF. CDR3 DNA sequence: TGTGCCAGTTTAAAGGGCGTTTCCAGCTATGGCTACACCTTC.

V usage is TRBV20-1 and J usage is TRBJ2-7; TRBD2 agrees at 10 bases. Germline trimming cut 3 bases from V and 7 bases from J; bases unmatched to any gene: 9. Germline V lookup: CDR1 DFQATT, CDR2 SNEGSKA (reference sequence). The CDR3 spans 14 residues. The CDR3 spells CSAREAGGFREQYF. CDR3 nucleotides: TGCAGTGCTAGGGAAGCGGGAGGGTTTCGAGAGCAGTACTTC.

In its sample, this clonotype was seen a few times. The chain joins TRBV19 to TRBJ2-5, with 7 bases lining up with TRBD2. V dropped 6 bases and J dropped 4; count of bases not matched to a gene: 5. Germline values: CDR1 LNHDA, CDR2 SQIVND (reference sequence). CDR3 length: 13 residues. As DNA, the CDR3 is TGTGCCAGTAGGGGGGGGTACCGAGAGACCCAGTACTTC. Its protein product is CASRGGYRETQYF.

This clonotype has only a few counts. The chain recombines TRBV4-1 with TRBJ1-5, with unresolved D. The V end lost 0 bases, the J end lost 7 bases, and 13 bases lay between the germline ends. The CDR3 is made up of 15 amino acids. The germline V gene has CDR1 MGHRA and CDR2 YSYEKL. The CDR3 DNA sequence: TGCGCCAGCAGCCAAGATCAGTGGGGAGGACAGCCCCAGCATTTT. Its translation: CASSQDQWGGQPQHF.

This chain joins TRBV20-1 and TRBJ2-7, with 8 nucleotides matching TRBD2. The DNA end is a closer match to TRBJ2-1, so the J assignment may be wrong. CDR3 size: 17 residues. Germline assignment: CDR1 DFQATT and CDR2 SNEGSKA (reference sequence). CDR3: CSARKGGREAAYNEQFF. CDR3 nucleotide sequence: TGCAGTGCTCGTAAGGGGGGGCGGGAGGCTGCGTACAATGAGCAGTTCTTC.

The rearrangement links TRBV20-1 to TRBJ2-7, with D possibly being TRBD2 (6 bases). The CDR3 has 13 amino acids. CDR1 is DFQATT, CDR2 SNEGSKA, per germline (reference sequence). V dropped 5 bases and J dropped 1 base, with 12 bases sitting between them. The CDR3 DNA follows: TGCAGTGCTCCCCGGGCGGGATCCTACGAGCAGTACTTC. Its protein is CSAPRAGSYEQYF.

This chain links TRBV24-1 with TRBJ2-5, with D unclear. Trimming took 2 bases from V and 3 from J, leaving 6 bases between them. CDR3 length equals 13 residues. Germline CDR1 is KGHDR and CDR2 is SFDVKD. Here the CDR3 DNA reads TGTGCCACCAGTGATTACTCAGAAGAGACCCAGTACTTC. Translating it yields CATSDYSEETQYF.

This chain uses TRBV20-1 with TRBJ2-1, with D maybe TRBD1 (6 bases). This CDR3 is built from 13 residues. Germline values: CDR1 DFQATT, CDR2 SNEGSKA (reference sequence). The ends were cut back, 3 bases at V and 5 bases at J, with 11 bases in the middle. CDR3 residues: CSARQGINNEQFF. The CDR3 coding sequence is TGCAGTGCTAGGCAGGGGATCAACAATGAGCAGTTCTTC.

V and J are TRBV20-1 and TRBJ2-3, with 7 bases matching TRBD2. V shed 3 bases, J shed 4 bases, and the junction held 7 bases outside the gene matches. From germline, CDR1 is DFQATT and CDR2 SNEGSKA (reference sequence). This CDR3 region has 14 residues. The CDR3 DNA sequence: TGCAGTGCTAGGTTTGGCGGGAGTTCAGATACGCAGTATTTT. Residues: CSARFGGSSDTQYF.

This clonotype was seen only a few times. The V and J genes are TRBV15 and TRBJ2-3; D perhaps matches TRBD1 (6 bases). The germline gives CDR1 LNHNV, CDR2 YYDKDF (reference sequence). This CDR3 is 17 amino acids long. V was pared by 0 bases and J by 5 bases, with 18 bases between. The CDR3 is CATSRDRMQGSGDTQYF. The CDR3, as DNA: TGTGCCACCAGCAGAGATCGGATGCAGGGGAGTGGAGATACGCAGTATTTT.

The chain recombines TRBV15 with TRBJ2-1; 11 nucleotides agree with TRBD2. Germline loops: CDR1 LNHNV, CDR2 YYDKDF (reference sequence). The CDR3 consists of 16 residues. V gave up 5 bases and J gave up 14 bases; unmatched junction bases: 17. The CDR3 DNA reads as TGTGCCACCAGCGGGGGGGGGACTAGCGGTATGAGAAAGAAGTTCTTC. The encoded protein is CATSGGGTSGMRKKFF.

The CDR3 DNA reads as TGTGCCAGCAGTTACTCAGGCCTAGCGGGAGGGATCACCCAGTACTTC. Translation gives CASSYSGLAGGITQYF. This chain joins TRBV6-5 and TRBJ2-5, with 12 nucleotides matching TRBD2. This CDR3 has 16 residues. Germline loops: CDR1 MNHEY, CDR2 SVGAGI. The V and J ends lost 0 bases and 8 bases, in that order; junction bases with no gene match: 7.

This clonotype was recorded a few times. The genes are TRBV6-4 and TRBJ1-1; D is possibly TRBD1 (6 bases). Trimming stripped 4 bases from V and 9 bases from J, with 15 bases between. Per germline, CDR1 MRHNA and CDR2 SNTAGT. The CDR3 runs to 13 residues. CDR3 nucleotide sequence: TGTGCCAGCAGTGTTGAGACAGGCAATAAAGCTTTCTTT. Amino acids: CASSVETGNKAFF.

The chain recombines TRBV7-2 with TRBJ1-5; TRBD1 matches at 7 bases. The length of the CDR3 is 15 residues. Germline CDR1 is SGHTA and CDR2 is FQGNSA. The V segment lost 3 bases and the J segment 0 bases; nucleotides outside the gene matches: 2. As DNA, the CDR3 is TGTGCCAGCAGCTTGGGACAGACTAGCAATCAGCCCCAGCATTTT. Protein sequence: CASSLGQTSNQPQHF.

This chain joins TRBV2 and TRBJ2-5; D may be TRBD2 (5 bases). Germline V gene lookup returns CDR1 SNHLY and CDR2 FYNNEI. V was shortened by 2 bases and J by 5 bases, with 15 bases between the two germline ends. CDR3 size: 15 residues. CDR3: CASSETGAGPETQYF. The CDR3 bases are TGTGCCAGCAGTGAAACTGGCGCGGGTCCGGAGACCCAGTACTTC.

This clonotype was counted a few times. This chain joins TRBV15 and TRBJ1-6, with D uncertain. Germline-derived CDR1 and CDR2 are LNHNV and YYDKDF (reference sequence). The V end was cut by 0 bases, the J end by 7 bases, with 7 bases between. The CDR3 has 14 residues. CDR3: CATSRDLQNSPLHF. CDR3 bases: TGTGCCACCAGCAGAGATTTACAGAATTCACCCCTCCACTTT.

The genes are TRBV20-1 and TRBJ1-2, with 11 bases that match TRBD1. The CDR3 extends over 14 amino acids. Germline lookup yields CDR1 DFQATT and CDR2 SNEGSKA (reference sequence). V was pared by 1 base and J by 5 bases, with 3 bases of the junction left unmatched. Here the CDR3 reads CSARGTGGNYGYTF. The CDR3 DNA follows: TGCAGTGCTAGAGGGACAGGGGGCAATTATGGCTACACCTTC.

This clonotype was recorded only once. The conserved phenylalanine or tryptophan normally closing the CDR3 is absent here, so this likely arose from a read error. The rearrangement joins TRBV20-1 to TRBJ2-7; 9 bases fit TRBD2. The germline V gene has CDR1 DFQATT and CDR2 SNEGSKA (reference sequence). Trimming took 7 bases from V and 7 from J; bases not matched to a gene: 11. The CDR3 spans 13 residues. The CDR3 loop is CSGGAGGQGEQYL. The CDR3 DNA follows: TGCAGTGGAGGAGCGGGAGGCCAAGGGGAGCAGTACCTC.

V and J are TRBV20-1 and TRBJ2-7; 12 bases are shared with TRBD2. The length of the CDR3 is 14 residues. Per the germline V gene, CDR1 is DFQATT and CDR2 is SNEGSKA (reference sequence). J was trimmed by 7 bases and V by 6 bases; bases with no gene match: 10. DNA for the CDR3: TGCAGTGCCTTTCCTACTAGCGGGAGGTTTGAGCAGTACTTC. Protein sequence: CSAFPTSGRFEQYF.

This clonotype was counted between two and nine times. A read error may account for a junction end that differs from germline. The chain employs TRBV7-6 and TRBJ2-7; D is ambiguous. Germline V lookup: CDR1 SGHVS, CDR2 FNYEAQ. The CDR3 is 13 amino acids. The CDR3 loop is CASSHNPSHEQYF. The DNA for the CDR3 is TGTGCCAGCAGCCATAATCCCTCCCACGAGCAGTACTTC.

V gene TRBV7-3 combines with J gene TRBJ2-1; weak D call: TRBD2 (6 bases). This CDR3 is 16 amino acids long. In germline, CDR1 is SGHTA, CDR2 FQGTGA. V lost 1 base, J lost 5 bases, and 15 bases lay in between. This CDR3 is CASSLRAGLGDNEQFF. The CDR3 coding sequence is TGTGCCAGCAGCTTAAGGGCGGGATTGGGGGACAATGAGCAGTTCTTC.

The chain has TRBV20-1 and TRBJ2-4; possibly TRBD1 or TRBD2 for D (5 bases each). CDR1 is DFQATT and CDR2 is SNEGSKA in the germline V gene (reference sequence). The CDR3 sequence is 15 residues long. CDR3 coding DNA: TGCAGCGCGGCTCCGGGGACGTCGGCCAAAAACATTCAGTACTTC. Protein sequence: CSAAPGTSAKNIQYF.